These 8 T cell receptor beta chains share one sample of origin, sequenced in a study of Graves' ophthalmopathy and Graves' hyperthyroidism. RNA transcripts were the template, and TCR beta CDR3 regions were amplified from them. First-round RT-PCR with HTBI primers preceded a second-round multiplex PCR. One entry per CDR3 protein results from TCRdb running MiXCR on the multiplex PCR reads. The sample shows hundreds of thousands of distinct CDR3 sequences, roughly 40% of them seen only once. Sequenced sample: peripheral blood. The receptors were gathered from an adult man with Graves' ophthalmopathy.

The chain couples TRBV5-1 to TRBJ2-5, with 8 bases fitting TRBD1. Germline V gene data show CDR1 as SGHRS and CDR2 as YFSETQ. V lost 4 bases, J lost 3 bases, and 5 bases stayed unmatched. The CDR3 consists of 14 residues. CDR3 amino acids: CASSATGGEETQYF. The CDR3 nucleotides read TGCGCCAGCAGCGCTACAGGGGGTGAAGAGACCCAGTACTTC.

The chain has TRBV9 and TRBJ1-1; 8 bases line up with TRBD1. V lost 2 bases, J lost 0 bases, and 15 bases stayed unmatched. The CDR3 totals 19 residues. CDR1 is SGDLS and CDR2 is YYNGEE in the germline V gene. The CDR3 nucleotides read TGTGCCAGCAGCGTTGGGCAGGGGGCGCAGTCTGGGCTGAACACTGAAGCTTTCTTT. Amino acid sequence: CASSVGQGAQSGLNTEAFF.

This clonotype was counted a few times. This chain connects TRBV14 to TRBJ2-7, with TRBD2 identical over 7 bases. Unmatched junction bases numbered 10, after V lost 0 bases and J lost 2 bases. This CDR3 is 17 amino acids long. Germline CDR1 is SGHDN and CDR2 is FVKESK. This CDR3 reads CASSQERDYPPTYEQYF. The CDR3, as DNA: TGTGCCAGCAGCCAAGAACGGGACTATCCCCCTACCTACGAGCAGTACTTC. The whole variable domain, remainder taken from reference TRBV14 and TRBJ2-7, is EAGVTQFPSHSVIEKGQTVTLRCDPISGHDNLYWYRRVMGKEIKFLLHFVKESKQDESGMPNNRFLAERTGGTYSTLKVQPAELEDSGVYFCASSQERDYPPTYEQYFGPGTRLTVT.

The chain couples TRBV24-1 to TRBJ2-5; 9 positions agree with TRBD1. CDR1 and CDR2 (germline): KGHDR, SFDVKD. The J segment lost 5 bases and the V segment lost 11 bases, leaving 14 bases of the junction unmatched. The CDR3 runs 15 residues. CDR3: CASLNPGQGSETQYF. The CDR3 nucleotides read TGTGCCAGCCTGAATCCGGGACAGGGATCGGAGACCCAGTACTTC.

The chain carries TRBV7-8 and TRBJ2-7; 9 nucleotides match TRBD1. The V gene's germline CDR1 is SGHVS and CDR2 FQNEAQ. This CDR3 region has 13 residues. Trimming at V came to 5 bases and at J to 6 bases, leaving 5 bases not matched to a gene. CDR3 residues: CASSPWTGAEQYF. Here the CDR3 DNA reads TGTGCCAGCAGCCCCTGGACAGGGGCCGAGCAGTACTTC.

The gene calls are TRBV2 and TRBJ2-6, with a tentative D call TRBD2 (5 bases). Trimming shortened V by 6 bases and J by 3 bases, and 15 bases separated the two germline ends. CDR1 SNHLY and CDR2 FYNNEI come from the germline V gene. This CDR3 spans 16 amino acids. The CDR3 spells CASSLIAGDGANVLTF. In DNA, the CDR3 is TGTGCCAGCAGCTTAATAGCCGGGGATGGGGCCAACGTCCTGACTTTC.

Of note for this clonotype: With a much larger clone just one base away, this may be a read error. The V call is TRBV2, the J call TRBJ1-2; the D gene is possibly TRBD1 (5 bases). From germline, CDR1 is SNHLY and CDR2 FYNNEI. This CDR3 comprises 15 residues. CDR3 in amino acids: CTSSAAPGTYYGYTF. For the CDR3, the DNA is TGTACCAGCAGTGCAGCGCCAGGGACCTACTATGGCTACACCTTC.

In its sample, this clonotype was seen many times. This chain connects TRBV2 to TRBJ1-5; 7 positions agree with TRBD1. V shed 5 bases, J shed 8 bases, and the junction held 15 bases outside the gene matches. The CDR3 sequence is 16 residues long. Germline-derived CDR1 and CDR2 are SNHLY and FYNNEI. The DNA of the CDR3 is TGTGCCAGCAGTTTAGGGGGCCTTGTGGCCAAGAAGCCCCAGCATTTT. Translating it yields CASSLGGLVAKKPQHF.